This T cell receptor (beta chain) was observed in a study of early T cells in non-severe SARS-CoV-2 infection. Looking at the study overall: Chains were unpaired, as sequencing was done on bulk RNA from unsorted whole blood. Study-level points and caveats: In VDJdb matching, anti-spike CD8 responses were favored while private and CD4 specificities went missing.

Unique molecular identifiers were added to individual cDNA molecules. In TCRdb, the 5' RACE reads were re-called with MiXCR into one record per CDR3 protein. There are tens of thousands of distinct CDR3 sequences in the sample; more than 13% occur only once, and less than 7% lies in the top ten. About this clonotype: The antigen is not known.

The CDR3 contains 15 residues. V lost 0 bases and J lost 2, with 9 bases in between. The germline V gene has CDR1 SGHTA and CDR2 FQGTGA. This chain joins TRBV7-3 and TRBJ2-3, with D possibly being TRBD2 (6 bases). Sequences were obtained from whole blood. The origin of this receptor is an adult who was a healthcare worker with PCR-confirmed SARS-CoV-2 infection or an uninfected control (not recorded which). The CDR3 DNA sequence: TGTGCCAGCAGCTTAACCCGGACTAACACAGATACGCAGTATTTT. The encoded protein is CASSLTRTNTDTQYF.